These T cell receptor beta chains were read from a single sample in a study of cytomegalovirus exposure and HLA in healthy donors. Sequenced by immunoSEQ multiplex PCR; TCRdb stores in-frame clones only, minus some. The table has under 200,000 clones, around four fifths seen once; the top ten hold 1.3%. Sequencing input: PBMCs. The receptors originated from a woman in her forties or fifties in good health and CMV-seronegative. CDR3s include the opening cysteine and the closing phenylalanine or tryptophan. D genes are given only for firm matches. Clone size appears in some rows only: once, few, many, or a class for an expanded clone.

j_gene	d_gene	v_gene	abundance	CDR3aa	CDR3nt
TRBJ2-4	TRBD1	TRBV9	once	CASSRQGGSHIQYF	TGTGCCAGCAGCCGACAGGGCGGTTCTCACATTCAGTACTTC
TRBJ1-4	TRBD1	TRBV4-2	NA	CASSQGTAATNEKLFF	TGTGCCAGCAGCCAGGGGACAGCTGCAACTAATGAAAAACTGTTTTTT
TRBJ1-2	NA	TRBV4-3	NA	CASSQDGQNYGYTF	TGCGCCAGCAGCCAAGATGGACAGAACTATGGCTACACCTTC
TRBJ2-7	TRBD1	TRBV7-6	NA	CASSLALGTGYEQYF	TGTGCCAGCAGCTTAGCCCTGGGGACAGGCTACGAGCAGTACTTC
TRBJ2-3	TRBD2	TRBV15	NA	CATSRGLLRTSGGGDTQYF	TGTGCCACCAGCAGAGGTCTTCTCCGGACTAGCGGGGGAGGGGATACGCAGTATTTT
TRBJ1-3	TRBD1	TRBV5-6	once	CASSLPTGTGGNTIYF	TGTGCCAGCAGCTTACCGACAGGGACGGGAGGAAACACCATATATTTT
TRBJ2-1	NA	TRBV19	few	CASGGWSYNEQFF	TGTGCCAGTGGCGGCTGGTCCTACAATGAGCAGTTCTTC
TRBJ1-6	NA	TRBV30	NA	CAWSGPLRGSPLHF	TGTGCCTGGAGTGGACCCCTCCGGGGTTCACCCCTCCACTTT
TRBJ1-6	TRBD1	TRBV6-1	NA	CASSEIGVRGNSPLHF	TGTGCCAGCAGTGAGATTGGGGTCAGGGGGAATTCACCCCTCCACTTT
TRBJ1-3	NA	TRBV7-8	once	CASSFGRVGNTIYF	TGTGCCAGCAGCTTCGGCAGGGTCGGAAACACCATATATTTT
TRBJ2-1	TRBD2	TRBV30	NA	CAWSDPGLGLNEQFF	TGTGCCTGGAGTGACCCGGGACTAGGCCTAAATGAGCAGTTCTTC
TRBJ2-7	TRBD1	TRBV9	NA	CASSPRTGSTYEQYF	TGTGCCAGCAGCCCCAGGACAGGGTCAACCTACGAGCAGTACTTC
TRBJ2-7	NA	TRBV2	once	CASSVLFHEQYF	TGTGCCAGCAGTGTCCTGTTCCACGAGCAGTACTTC
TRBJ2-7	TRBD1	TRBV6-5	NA	CASSSVGQGTYEQYF	TGTGCCAGCAGTTCCGTAGGACAGGGGACCTACGAGCAGTACTTC
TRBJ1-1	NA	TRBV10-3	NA	CAISESAGREAFF	TGTGCCATCAGTGAGTCGGCAGGTCGGGAAGCTTTCTTT
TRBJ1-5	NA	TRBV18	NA	CASSPSGKDQPQHF	TGTGCCAGCTCACCGTCCGGGAAAGATCAGCCCCAGCATTTT
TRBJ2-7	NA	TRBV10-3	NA	CAISPRGGYEQYF	TGTGCCATCAGCCCCCGAGGAGGCTACGAGCAGTACTTC
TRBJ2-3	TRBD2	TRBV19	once	CASSAGTSGPTDTQYF	TGTGCCAGTAGCGCGGGGACTAGCGGTCCCACAGATACGCAGTATTTT
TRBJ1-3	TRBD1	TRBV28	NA	CASSSGGTGSISGNTIYF	TGTGCCAGCAGTTCCGGAGGGACAGGGTCTATCTCTGGAAACACCATATATTTT
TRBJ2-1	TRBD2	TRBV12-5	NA	CASGLGTSGTGNEQFF	TGTGCTAGTGGTTTGGGAACTAGCGGGACTGGTAATGAGCAGTTCTTC